This is a list of T cell receptor beta chains from one sample in a study of blood T cell repertoires in COVID-19. TCRdb keeps only in-frame clones here, not all; method: immunoSEQ multiplex PCR. The repertoire holds about 140,000 clones, 80% to 85% seen once, with 4% in the top ten. Specimen: peripheral blood. The receptors come from a woman in her sixties with acute or convalescent COVID-19. Both conserved end residues are part of each CDR3. Clone size is not always given. Where it is, it says once, few, many or a class for expanded clones.

clone size | V gene | CDR3 protein
NA | TRBV9 | CASSGRTSDQETQYF
NA | TRBV7-2 | CASSRVGPTEAFF
NA | TRBV3-1/TRBV3-2 | CASSAPGLRTRSYNEQFF
NA | TRBV11-2 | CASSLGSGRIVDEQFF
NA | TRBV28 | CASSREQYEQFF
NA | TRBV2 | CASGPGQASYEQYF
NA | TRBV10-3 | CAIGGQPDEQFF
NA | TRBV9 | CASSVGASSSTDTQYF
NA | TRBV6-5 | CASRPNLADSYEQYF
once | TRBV7-2 | CASSLSYTDTQYF
once | TRBV6-5 | CASSYSTRGGVGEQYF
NA | TRBV29-1 | CSVAQGGREKLFF
NA | TRBV7-9 | CASGTGLATNEKLFF
NA | TRBV7-9 | CASSPRTTNEKLFF